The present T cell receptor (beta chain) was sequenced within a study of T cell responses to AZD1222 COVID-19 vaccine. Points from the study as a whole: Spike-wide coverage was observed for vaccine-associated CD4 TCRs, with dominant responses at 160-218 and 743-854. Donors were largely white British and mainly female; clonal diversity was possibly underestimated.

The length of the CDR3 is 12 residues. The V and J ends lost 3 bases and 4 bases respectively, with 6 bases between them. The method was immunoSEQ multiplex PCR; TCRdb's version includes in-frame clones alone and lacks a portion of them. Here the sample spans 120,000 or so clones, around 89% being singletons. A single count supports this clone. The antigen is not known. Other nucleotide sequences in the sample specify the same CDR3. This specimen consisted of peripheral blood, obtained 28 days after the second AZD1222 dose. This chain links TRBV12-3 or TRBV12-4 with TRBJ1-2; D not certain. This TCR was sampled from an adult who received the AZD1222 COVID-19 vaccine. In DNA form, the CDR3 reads TGTGCCAGCAGTTTTGGCAGCTATGGCTACACCTTC. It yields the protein CASSFGSYGYTF.